This TCR beta chain was recovered during a study of shared T cell receptors in the human thymus (dated by TCRdb to about 2021). The study in broad terms: The study examined how the human thymus generates shared, self-reactive T-cell receptor alpha chains.

This clone was found a few times. Its antigen remains unidentified. No base quality values were provided; no much bigger clone lies one nucleotide off. Library construction relied on the immunoSEQ multiplex PCR assay. What TCRdb holds here is the immuneACCESS table cut down to in-frame rearrangements. Part of the clones is not present; checked against another copy, under half of the missing clones reflect an unresolved V gene, and the others are unexplained. The sample table lists about 660,000 clones, 88% of them with a count of one. The ten largest clones add up to 0.0095% to 0.011% of the sample. CDR1 and CDR2, per the germline V gene, are SQVTM and ANQGSEA. At the junction V is shortened by 6 bases and J by 1 base; bases outside the gene matches: 13. Spanning cysteine to phenylalanine, the CDR3 consists of 17 amino acids. The kept DNA is CDR3 alone, 51 bases in frame from the first base. This sample was shared with a second study, whose subject was human thymus T cells. The second study, in turn, reports: Immunologically healthy infants undergoing open corrective cardiac surgery for congenital heart defects in Finland were used as donors. Thymus tissue was obtained as surgical resects removed during corrective cardiac surgery. Usage of V and J gene segments appeared to be biased in both the thymic and the peripheral blood repertoires. The related research found that thymic TCR repertoires overlapped highly between unrelated individuals. The study characterized TCR alpha and beta repertoires from fewer than 10 infant thymus samples and a few related peripheral blood samples. Donor ages ranging from about 6 to 250 days were recorded, and 5 to 7 male and a couple of female infants were included in the cohort. Thymocytes were mechanically released from the tissue and were stored as pellets of about 8.5-31 million cells at -70 degrees C. Genomic DNA was extracted from frozen cell pellets with a QIAsymphony instrument. Using the immunoSEQ multiplex PCR assay, the TCRB and TCRAD loci were amplified from a standardized quantity of quality-controlled genomic DNA. The amplicons spanned the V(D)J region and were long enough to cover the CDR3 and allow V and J genes to be identified. Through the commercial immunoSEQ service, the amplicons were sequenced on an Illumina platform. Primer bias and sequencing errors were corrected as previously described, and TCRAD and TCRB were defined on the basis of the IMGT database. immunoSEQ Analyzer 3.0 and VDJTools were used for repertoire analysis, which covered basic statistics, V/J segment usage, diversity estimates, rarefaction and pairwise overlap. Diversity was estimated using the Chao1, ChaoE, Efron-Thisted, Shannon and inverse Simpson indices, and was also estimated on datasets down-sampled to the size of the smallest sample. Repertoire overlap was assessed by strict matching of CDR3 nucleotide sequence, V gene and J gene, and clustering was done by Jaccard-based multidimensional scaling. On average, around 780,000 unique TCRB clonotypes were obtained from thymus samples, compared with 70,000 to 90,000 from blood samples.

This receptor was identified in a boy in the first two years of life with a congenital heart defect. Donor details come from another sample of the same person, matched by shared clones. The material sequenced was thymocytes. The chain employs TRBV29-1 and TRBJ2-1; TRBD2 fits 9 bases in the junction. DNA sequence: TGCAGCGTCCGTCCCCGGCTAGCGGGACCTTCCTACAATGAGCAGTTCTTC. This gives the protein CSVRPRLAGPSYNEQFF.